The 5 T cell receptor beta chains given below trace back to one sample, sequenced in a study of blood T cell repertoires in COVID-19. Generated by immunoSEQ multiplex PCR, the TCRdb table keeps only in-frame clones and is missing some. The table lists 55,000 to 75,000 clones, approximately 82% of them singletons. Sequencing used peripheral blood. These receptor sequences come from an elderly man with active COVID-19.

This chain joins TRBV24-1 and TRBJ2-1; 8 bases match TRBD2. After removal of 4 bases from V and 5 bases from J, the junction contained 9 bases not matched to a gene. The CDR3 runs to 16 residues. Germline CDR1 KGHDR, CDR2 SFDVKD. CDR3 nucleotide sequence: TGTGCCACCAGTGACCAACCGGGACTAGGGGACAATGAGCAGTTCTTC. Its protein is CATSDQPGLGDNEQFF.

The rearrangement uses TRBV24-1 and TRBJ2-2; possible D gene TRBD2, 6 bases. Germline V gives CDR1 KGHDR, CDR2 SFDVKD. With 8 bases removed from V and 4 bases from J, the gap between germline ends came to 16 bases. There are 15 residues in the CDR3. CDR3: CATIPGRRATGELFF. The DNA of the CDR3 is TGTGCCACCATCCCGGGGCGGAGGGCCACCGGGGAGCTGTTTTTT.

The V call is TRBV7-6, the J call TRBJ2-7, with D perhaps TRBD2 (6 bases). V lost 5 bases, J lost 0 bases, and 20 bases lay in between. Germline assignment: CDR1 SGHVS and CDR2 FNYEAQ. The CDR3 totals 17 residues. This CDR3 is CASSDYIRDWSSYEQYF. CDR3 DNA: TGTGCCAGCAGCGACTACATCCGGGACTGGAGCTCCTACGAGCAGTACTTC.

This chain joins TRBV4-2 and TRBJ2-1; 11 nucleotides agree with TRBD2. V was pared by 4 bases and J by 8 bases, with 7 bases of the junction left unmatched. Germline V gene sequence: CDR1 LGHNA, CDR2 YNFKEQ. There are 15 residues in the CDR3. The CDR3 nucleotides read TGTGCCAGCAGCCGATCCCTAGCGGGAGGCGATGAGCAGTTCTTC. Its protein is CASSRSLAGGDEQFF.

CDR3 sequence: CASSKRGTSYNSPLHF. The CDR3 bases are TGTGCCAGCAGCAAACGGGGAACCTCCTATAATTCACCCCTCCACTTT. The V gene is TRBV27, the J gene TRBJ1-6; D gene ambiguous. V was trimmed by 6 bases and J by 0 bases, leaving 12 bases between them. The CDR3 is 16 residues long. Germline V lookup: CDR1 MNHEY, CDR2 SMNVEV (reference sequence).